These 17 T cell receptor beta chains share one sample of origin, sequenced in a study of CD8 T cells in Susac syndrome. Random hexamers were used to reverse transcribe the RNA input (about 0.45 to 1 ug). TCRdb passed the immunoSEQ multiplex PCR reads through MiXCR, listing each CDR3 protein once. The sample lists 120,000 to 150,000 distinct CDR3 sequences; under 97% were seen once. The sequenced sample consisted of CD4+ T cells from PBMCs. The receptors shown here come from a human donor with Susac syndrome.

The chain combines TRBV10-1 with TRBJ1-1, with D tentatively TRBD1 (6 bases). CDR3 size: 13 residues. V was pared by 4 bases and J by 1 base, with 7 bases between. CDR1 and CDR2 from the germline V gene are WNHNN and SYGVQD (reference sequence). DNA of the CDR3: TGCGCCAGCAGTGGACAGGAGAACACTGAAGCTTTCTTT. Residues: CASSGQENTEAFF.

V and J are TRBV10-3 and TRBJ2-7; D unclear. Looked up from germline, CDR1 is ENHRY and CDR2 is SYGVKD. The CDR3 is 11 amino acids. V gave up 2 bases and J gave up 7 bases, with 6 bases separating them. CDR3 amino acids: CAISEVLEQYF. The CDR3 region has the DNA TGTGCCATCAGTGAGGTCCTAGAGCAGTACTTC.

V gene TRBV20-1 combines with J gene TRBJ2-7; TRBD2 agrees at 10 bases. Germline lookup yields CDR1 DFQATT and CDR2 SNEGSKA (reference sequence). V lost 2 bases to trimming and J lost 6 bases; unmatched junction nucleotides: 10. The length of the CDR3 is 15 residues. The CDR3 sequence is CSARSGSGGHGEQYF. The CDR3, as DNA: TGCAGTGCTAGATCCGGTAGCGGGGGGCATGGCGAGCAGTACTTC.

This chain's CDR3 is CASMGNTEAFF. CDR3 DNA: TGTGCCAGCATGGGGAACACTGAAGCTTTCTTT. The V call is TRBV28, the J call TRBJ1-1; no reliable D call. The V gene's germline CDR1 is MDHEN and CDR2 SYDVKM. Trimming removed 7 bases at V and 1 base at J, with 4 bases between. This CDR3 is built from 11 residues.

This CDR3 reads CASSSGQGSYEQYF. The CDR3 coding sequence is TGTGCCAGTAGTTCCGGACAGGGAAGCTACGAGCAGTACTTC. This rearrangement joins TRBV19 to TRBJ2-7, with TRBD1 matching over 8 bases. The CDR3 loop spans 14 amino acids. The germline gives CDR1 LNHDA, CDR2 SQIVND (reference sequence). V trimming: 5 bases; J trimming: 3 bases; junction bases outside the gene matches: 6.

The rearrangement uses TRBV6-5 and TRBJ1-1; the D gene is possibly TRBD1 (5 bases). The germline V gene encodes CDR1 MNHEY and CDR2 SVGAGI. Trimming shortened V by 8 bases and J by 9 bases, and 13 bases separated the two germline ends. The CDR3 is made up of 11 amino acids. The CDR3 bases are TGTGCCAGCCAGAGGGGCTCACAAGCTTTCTTT. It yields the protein CASQRGSQAFF.

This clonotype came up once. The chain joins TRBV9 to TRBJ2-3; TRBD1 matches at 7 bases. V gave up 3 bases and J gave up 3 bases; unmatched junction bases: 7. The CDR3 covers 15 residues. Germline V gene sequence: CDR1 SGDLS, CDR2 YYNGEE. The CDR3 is CASSARLTGTDTQYF. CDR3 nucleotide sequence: TGTGCCAGCAGCGCCCGATTGACAGGGACAGATACGCAGTATTTT.

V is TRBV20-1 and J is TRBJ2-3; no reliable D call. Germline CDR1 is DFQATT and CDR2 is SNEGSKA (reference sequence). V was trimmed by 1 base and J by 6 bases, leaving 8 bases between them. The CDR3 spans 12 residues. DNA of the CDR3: TGCAGTGCTAGAGCCCCAGCGGATACGCAGTATTTT. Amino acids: CSARAPADTQYF.

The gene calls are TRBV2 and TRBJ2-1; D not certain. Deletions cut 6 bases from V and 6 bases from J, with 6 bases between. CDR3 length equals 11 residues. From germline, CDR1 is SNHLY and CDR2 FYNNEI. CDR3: CASRVGNEQFF. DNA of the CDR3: TGTGCCAGCAGGGTCGGCAATGAGCAGTTCTTC.

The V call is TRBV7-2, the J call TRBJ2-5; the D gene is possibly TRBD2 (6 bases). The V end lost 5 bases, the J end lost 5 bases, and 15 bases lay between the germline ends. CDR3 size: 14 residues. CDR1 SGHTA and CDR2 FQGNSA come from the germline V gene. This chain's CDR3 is CASSKGGAQETQYF. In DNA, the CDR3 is TGTGCCAGCAGCAAAGGAGGGGCTCAGGAGACCCAGTACTTC.

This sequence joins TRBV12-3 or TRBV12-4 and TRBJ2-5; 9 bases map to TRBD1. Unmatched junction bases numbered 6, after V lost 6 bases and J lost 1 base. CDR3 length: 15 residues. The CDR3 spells CASSPGTGIQETQYF. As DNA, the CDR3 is TGTGCCAGCAGCCCCGGGACAGGGATCCAAGAGACCCAGTACTTC.

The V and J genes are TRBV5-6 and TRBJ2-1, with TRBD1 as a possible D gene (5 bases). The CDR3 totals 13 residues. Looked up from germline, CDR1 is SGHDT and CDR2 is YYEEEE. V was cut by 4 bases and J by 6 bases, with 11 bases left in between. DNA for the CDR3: TGTGCCAGCAGCCCTGGACACTTCAATGAGCAGTTCTTC. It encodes CASSPGHFNEQFF.

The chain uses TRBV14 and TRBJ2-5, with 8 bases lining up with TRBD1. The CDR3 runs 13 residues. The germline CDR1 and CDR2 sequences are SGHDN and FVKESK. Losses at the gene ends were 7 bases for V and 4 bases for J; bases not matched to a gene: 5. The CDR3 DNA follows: TGTGCCAGCAACCCTACAGGGGGAGAGACCCAGTACTTC. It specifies CASNPTGGETQYF.

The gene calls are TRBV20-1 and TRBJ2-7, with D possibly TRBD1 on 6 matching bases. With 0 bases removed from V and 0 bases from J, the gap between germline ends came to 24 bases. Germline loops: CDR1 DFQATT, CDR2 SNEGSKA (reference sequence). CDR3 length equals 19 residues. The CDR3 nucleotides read TGCAGTGCTAGAGAGTGGACAGAGGCCCTGTACCCCAGCTCCTACGAGCAGTACTTC. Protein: CSAREWTEALYPSSYEQYF.

DNA for the CDR3: TGCGCCAGCAGCCTGCCGACGGGGGGTCGCACAGATACGCAGTATTTT. It codes for CASSLPTGGRTDTQYF. The chain carries TRBV4-1 and TRBJ2-3, with 7 nucleotides matching TRBD2. Germline-derived CDR1 and CDR2 are MGHRA and YSYEKL. The CDR3 has 16 amino acids. The V gene end was trimmed by 4 bases and the J gene end by 1 base; junction bases not matched to a gene: 8.

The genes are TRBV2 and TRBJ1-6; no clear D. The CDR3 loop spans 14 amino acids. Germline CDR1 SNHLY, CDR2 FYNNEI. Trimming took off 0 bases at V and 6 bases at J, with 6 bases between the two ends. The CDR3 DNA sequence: TGTGCCAGCAGTGAAGCCGGACCTAATTCACCCCTCCACTTT. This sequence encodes CASSEAGPNSPLHF.

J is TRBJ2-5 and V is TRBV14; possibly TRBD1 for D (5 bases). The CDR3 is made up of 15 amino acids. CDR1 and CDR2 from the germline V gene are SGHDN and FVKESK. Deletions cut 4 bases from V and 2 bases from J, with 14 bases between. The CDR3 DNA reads TGTGCCAGCAGCCTGGGCGTTCAGGGACAAGAGACCCAGTACTTC. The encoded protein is CASSLGVQGQETQYF.